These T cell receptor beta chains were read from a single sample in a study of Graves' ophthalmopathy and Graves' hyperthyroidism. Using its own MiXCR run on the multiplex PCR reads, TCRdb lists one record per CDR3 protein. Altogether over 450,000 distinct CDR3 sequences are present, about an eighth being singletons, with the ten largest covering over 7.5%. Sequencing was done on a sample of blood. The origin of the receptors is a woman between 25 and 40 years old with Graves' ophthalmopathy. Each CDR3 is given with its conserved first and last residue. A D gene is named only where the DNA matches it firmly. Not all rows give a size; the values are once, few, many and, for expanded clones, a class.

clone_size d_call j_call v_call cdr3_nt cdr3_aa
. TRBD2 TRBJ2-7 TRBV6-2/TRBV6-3 TGTGCCAGCAGTTACTTCGGACTAGGACGCAGCTCCTACGAGCAGTACTTC CASSYFGLGRSSYEQYF
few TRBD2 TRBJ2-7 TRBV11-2 TGTGCCAGCAGCAGGCGACTAGCGGGCTCCTACGAGCAGTACTTC CASSRRLAGSYEQYF
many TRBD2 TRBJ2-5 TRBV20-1 TGCAGTGCTAGAGTGCGGGAGCGCTACCGGGAGACCCAGTACTTC CSARVRERYRETQYF
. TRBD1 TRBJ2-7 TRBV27 TGTGCCAGCAGTCAGGCGACAGGGGGCTCCTACGAGCAGTACTTC CASSQATGGSYEQYF
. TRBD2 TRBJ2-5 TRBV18 TGTGCCAGCTCACCAGGGCGGACTAGCTCGGGGACCCAGTACTTC CASSPGRTSSGTQYF
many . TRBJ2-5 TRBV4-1 TGCGCCAGCAGCCAAGATCCTGGGGGGACCCAGTACTTC CASSQDPGGTQYF
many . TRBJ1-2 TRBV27 TGTGCCAGCACCAAGAGGGGGGGCGCTAGTATTAACTATGGCTACACCTTC CASTKRGGASINYGYTF
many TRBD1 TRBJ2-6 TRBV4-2 TGTGCCAGCAGCCGGCTATGGGACAGGGGCCGGAGCTCTGGGGCCAACGTCCTGACTTTC CASSRLWDRGRSSGANVLTF
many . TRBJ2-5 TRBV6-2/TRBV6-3 TGTGCCAGCAGTTACTCGTGGATGATCAGGGTGGAGGAGACCCAGTACTTC CASSYSWMIRVEETQYF
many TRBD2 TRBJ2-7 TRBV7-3 TGTGCCAGCAGCCCCCGCTTAGCGGGAGGGGAAGAGCAGTACTTC CASSPRLAGGEEQYF
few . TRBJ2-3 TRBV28 TGTGCCAGCAGTTCCCCCGGACTACCAATCTCGGATACGCAGTATTTT CASSSPGLPISDTQYF
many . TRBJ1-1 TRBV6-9 TGTGCCAGCAGCCCATCCCTGACATTGACAGTGAACACTGAAGCTTTCTTT CASSPSLTLTVNTEAFF
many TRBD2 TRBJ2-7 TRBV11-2 TGTGCCAGCAGCTTAGAACGGGAGGCCGTTGGTCCGCTCACTACCTACGAGCAGTACTTC CASSLEREAVGPLTTYEQYF
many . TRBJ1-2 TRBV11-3 TGTGCCAGCAGCCAAGGGCAGCCGGGCTACACCTTC CASSQGQPGYTF
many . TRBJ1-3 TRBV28 TGTGCCAGCAGTTTCATACACTCTGGAAACACCATATATTTT CASSFIHSGNTIYF
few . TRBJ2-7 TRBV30 TGTGCCTGGAGTTATGGGTTCAATCAAGAGCAGTACTTC CAWSYGFNQEQYF
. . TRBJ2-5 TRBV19 TGTGCCAGTAGTATGCGGGATCGGAGGGAGACCCAGTACTTC CASSMRDRRETQYF
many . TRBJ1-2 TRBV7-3 TGTGCCAGCAGCTTAACGTCCCCGGCAGGGGATCATGGCTACACCTTC CASSLTSPAGDHGYTF
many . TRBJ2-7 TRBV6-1 TGTGCCAGCAGTCCCGGTCCTGGGTCGGGGCGGGACGAGCAGTACTTC CASSPGPGSGRDEQYF
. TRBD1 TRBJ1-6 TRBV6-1 TGTGCCAGCATCCCCGGACAGGAGAATTCACCCCTCCACTTT CASIPGQENSPLHF
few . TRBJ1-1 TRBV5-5 TGTGCCAGCAGCTTGGCGCGGACGAGGGGGTGGACTGAAGCTTTCTTT CASSLARTRGWTEAFF
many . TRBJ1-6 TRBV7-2 TGTGCCAGCGGAGTAGTGACAGCGGATTCACCCCTCCACTTT CASGVVTADSPLHF
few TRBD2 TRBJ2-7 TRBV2 TGTGCCAGCAGCTTTCTAGCGGGGGCGACCTACGAGCAGTACTTC CASSFLAGATYEQYF
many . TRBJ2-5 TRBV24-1 TGTGCCACCGCCGCCCTGGGGGACTCGGAGACCCAGTACTTC CATAALGDSETQYF
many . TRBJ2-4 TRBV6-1 TGTGCCAGCAGTGAAAACTCTCGAAGTTTAGCCAAAAACATTAAGTACTTC CASSENSRSLAKNIKYF
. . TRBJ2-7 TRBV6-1 TGTGCCAGCAGGTCGAGCGGGTTTTACGAGCAGTACTTC CASRSSGFYEQYF
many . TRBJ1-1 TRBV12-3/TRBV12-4 TGTGCCAGCAGTTTAATAGGGGCGCCAGGAGCTTTCTTT CASSLIGAPGAFF
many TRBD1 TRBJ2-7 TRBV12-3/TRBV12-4 TGTGCCAGCAGGGGACAGCCCTACGAGCAGTACTTC CASRGQPYEQYF
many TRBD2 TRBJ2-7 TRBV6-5 TGTGCCAGCAGTTACCAGGCGAGTACTAGCGGAGCAGACCACAGACATTACGAGCAGTACTTC CASSYQASTSGADHRHYEQYF
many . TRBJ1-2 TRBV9 TGTGCCAGCAGCGCGCAACAGGGAAACTATGGCTACACCTTC CASSAQQGNYGYTF
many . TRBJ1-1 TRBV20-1 TGCAGTGCTAGGCAAAGGGACACTGAAGCTTTCTTT CSARQRDTEAFF
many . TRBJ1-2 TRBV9 TGTGCCAGCAGCGTAGGGGCGGGGGATGGCTACACCTTC CASSVGAGDGYTF
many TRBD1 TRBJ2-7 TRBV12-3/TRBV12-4 TGTGCCAGCAGTTCCAGGGACAGGACCTACGAGCAGTACTTC CASSSRDRTYEQYF
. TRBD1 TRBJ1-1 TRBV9 TGTGCCAGCGGAGGACGGCCAGGGGGCCTTAATACTGAAGCTTTCTTT CASGGRPGGLNTEAFF
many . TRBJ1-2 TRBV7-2 TGTGCCAGCAGCCGAACAGGACTTTATGGCTACACCTTC CASSRTGLYGYTF
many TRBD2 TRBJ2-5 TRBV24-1 TGTGCCACCAGTGATTTGCCCGGGACTAGCGGGGGGCCAGAAGAGACCCAGTACTTC CATSDLPGTSGGPEETQYF
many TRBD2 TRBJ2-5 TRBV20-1 TGCAGTGCCGATCTAGCGGAGAACCAGTACTTC CSADLAENQYF
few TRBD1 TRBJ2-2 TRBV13 TGTGCCAGCAGCCGCCGGGACAGGGGACCCACCGGGGAGCTGTTTTTT CASSRRDRGPTGELFF
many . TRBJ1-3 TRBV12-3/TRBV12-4 TGTGCCAGCAGTTTGAACTCTGGAAACACCATATATTTT CASSLNSGNTIYF
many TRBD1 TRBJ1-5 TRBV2 TGTGCCAGCACCGGGACAGGGGGCGGCAATCAGCCCCAGCATTTT CASTGTGGGNQPQHF
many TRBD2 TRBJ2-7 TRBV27 TGTGCCAGCAGTGACGGGACTAGCGGGAGAACAACCTACGAGCAGTACTTC CASSDGTSGRTTYEQYF